The following is a T cell receptor beta chain sequence with its context. This sample is drawn from a study of long-term antiretroviral therapy in people with HIV. The length of the CDR3 is 13 residues. Germline CDR1 and CDR2: MNHNS and SASEGT. Trimming shortened V by 4 bases and J by 4 bases, and 8 bases separated the two germline ends. Sequencing relied on immunoSEQ assay v3.0, run at survey level. TCRdb's copy holds only in-frame clones and misses some; the assay was immunoSEQ multiplex PCR. The sample has about 19,000 clones; less than 85% are singletons. The V and J genes are TRBV6-1 and TRBJ1-3; D not resolved. This specimen was unsorted PBMCs, taken 0.5 years before starting antiretroviral therapy. This receptor was identified in a woman aged 45-65 years with HIV. The CDR3 is CASSAKQGNTIYF. DNA of the CDR3: TGTGCCAGCAGTGCAAAACAGGGAAACACCATATATTTT.